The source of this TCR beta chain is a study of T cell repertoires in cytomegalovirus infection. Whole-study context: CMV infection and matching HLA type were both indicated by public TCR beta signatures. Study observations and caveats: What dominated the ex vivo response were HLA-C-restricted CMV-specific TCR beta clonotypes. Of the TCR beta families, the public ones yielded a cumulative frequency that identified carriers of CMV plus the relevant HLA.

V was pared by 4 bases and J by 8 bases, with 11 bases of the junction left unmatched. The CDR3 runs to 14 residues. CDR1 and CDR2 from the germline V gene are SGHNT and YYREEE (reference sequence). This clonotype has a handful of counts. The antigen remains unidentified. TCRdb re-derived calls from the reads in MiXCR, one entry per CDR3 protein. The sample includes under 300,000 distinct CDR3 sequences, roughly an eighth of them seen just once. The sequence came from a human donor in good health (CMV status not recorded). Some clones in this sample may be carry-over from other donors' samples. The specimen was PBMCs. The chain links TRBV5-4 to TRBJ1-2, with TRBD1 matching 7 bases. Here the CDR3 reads CASSPGEGALGYTF. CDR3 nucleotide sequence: TGTGCCAGCAGCCCGGGGGAGGGGGCGTTGGGCTACACCTTC.